Sequencing of this T cell receptor (beta chain) was carried out in a study of cytomegalovirus exposure and HLA in healthy donors. Study information: Around 78 million unique TCRs, all from HLA-typed donors, were included in an early release of the data.

The PCR used 60 Vbeta and 13 Jbeta primers. Assay used: immunoSEQ multiplex PCR; TCRdb lists only in-frame clones, some missing. The sample holds approximately 120,000 clones, roughly three quarters seen once. The germline V and J ends were trimmed by 1 base and 4 bases, with 9 bases remaining between them. This CDR3 contains 14 residues. Germline CDR1 reads SGHNT; CDR2 reads YENEEA. This chain joins TRBV11-3 and TRBJ2-3; maybe TRBD2 (6 bases). Material: PBMCs. This sequence was found in a woman in her 30s in good health and CMV-seronegative. The CDR3 coding sequence is TGTGCCAGCAGCTTAGGGGACTCCGCAGATACGCAGTATTTT. Amino acids: CASSLGDSADTQYF. The variable domain in full, with the rest retrieved from reference TRBV11-3 and TRBJ2-3, is EAGVVQSPRYKIIEKKQPVAFWCNPISGHNTLYWYLQNLGQGPELLIRYENEEAVDDSQLPKDRFSAERLKGVDSTLKIQPAELGDSAVYLCASSLGDSADTQYFGPGTRLTVL.